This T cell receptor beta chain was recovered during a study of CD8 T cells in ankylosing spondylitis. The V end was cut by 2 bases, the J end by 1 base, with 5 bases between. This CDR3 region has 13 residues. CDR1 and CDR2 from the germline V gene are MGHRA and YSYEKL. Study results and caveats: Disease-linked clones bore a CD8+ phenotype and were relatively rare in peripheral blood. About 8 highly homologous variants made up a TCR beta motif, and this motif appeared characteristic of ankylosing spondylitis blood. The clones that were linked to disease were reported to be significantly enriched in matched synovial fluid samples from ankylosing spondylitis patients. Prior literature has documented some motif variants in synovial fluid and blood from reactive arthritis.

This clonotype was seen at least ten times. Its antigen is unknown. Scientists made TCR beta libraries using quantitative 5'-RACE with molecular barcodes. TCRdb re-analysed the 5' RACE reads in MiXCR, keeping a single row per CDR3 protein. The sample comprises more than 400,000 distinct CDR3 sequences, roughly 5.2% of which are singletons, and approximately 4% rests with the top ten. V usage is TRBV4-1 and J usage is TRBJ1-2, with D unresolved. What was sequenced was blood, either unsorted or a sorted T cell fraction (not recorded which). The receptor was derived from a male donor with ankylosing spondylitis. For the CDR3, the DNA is TGCGCCAGCAGCCAATCTGGTAACTATGGCTACACCTTC. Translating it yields CASSQSGNYGYTF.